This T cell receptor beta chain came from a study of OX40 agonist ivuxolimab in advanced cancers. In the study overall: Of the patients, three showed partial responses, one with hepatocellular carcinoma and two with cutaneous melanoma.

Generated by immunoSEQ multiplex PCR, the TCRdb table keeps only in-frame clones and is missing some. The repertoire includes approximately 22,000 clones, 75% to 85% of them detected once, and around 20% sits in the top ten. This CDR3 has 16 residues. Trimming shortened V by 4 bases and J by 1 base, and 18 bases separated the two germline ends. The V gene's germline CDR1 is SGHDT and CDR2 YYEEEE. The specimen was CD4+ or CD8+ T cells sorted from blood, collected in a trial of the OX40 agonist ivuxolimab. V and J are TRBV5-6 and TRBJ2-7; D is possibly TRBD1 (6 bases). This TCR was sampled from an adult with an advanced solid tumor such as melanoma, head and neck, liver or kidney cancer. CDR3 nucleotides: TGTGCCAGCAGCGCCGGCAGGACAGAAACGTCCTACGAGCAGTACTTC. The encoded protein is CASSAGRTETSYEQYF.